This TCR beta chain was identified in a study of human T cells and chemical hapten exposure. Study information: The patients, most of them female, presented with alopecia areata, totalis or universalis.

The sample's time point: patch test 3, about 24 weeks after DPC sensitization. Treatment noted: therapeutic diphenylcyclopropenone sensitization with weekly scalp DPC. This clonotype has more than one count but fewer than ten. TCRdb processed the RACE reads anew with MiXCR; each CDR3 protein has one entry. This table has about 71,000 distinct CDR3 sequences, around 10% appearing once. Sequencing was performed on whole blood, taken in connection with sensitization to the hapten diphenylcyclopropenone (DPC). The origin of this receptor is a woman aged 45-65 years with alopecia areata. Some clones in this sample may be carry-over from other donors' samples.

The CDR3 sequence: CASSLSGRSLNYGYTF. The CDR3 coding sequence is TGTGCCAGCAGCTTATCTGGACGGAGCCTTAACTATGGCTACACCTTC. V is TRBV7-9 and J is TRBJ1-2; no clear D gene. Germline-derived CDR1 and CDR2 are SEHNR and FQNEAQ (reference sequence). The CDR3 is 16 residues long. Trimming removed 2 bases from V and 1 base from J, with 14 bases in between.